Listed below are T cell receptor beta chains from one sample, sequenced in a study of blood T cell repertoires in COVID-19. The table came from immunoSEQ multiplex PCR; TCRdb's copy has only in-frame clones and leaves some out. The sample contains about 220,000 clones, approximately 80% of which appear only once. The specimen sequenced was peripheral blood. Receptors were obtained from a human donor in a cohort sampled during active COVID-19. Each CDR3 is given with its conserved first and last residue. The D gene is left open where the match is weak. Clone size is not always given. Where it is, it says once, few, many or a class for expanded clones.

.	.	TRBJ2-7	TRBV3-1/TRBV3-2	15	TGTGCCAGCAGCCCACATTTACAGGGCACCTACGAGCAGTACTTC	CASSPHLQGTYEQYF
.	TRBD1	TRBJ1-1	TRBV10-1	15	TGCGCCAGCAGTGAGCTGTCGACAGGGCGGACTGAAGCTTTCTTT	CASSELSTGRTEAFF
.	TRBD1	TRBJ1-1	TRBV10-3	13	TGTGCCGGCAGGGACAGGGCAAACACTGAAGCTTTCTTT	CAGRDRANTEAFF
.	.	TRBJ1-2	TRBV7-9	15	TGTGCCAGCAGCTTTACCAGGACTACTAACTATGGCTACACCTTC	CASSFTRTTNYGYTF
.	.	TRBJ1-1	TRBV3-1/TRBV3-2	16	TGTGCCAGCAGCCACGCCCTGACAGCTATGAACACTGAAGCTTTCTTT	CASSHALTAMNTEAFF
once	TRBD1	TRBJ2-7	TRBV28	15	TGTGCCAGCAGTGCCGGGGACAGCGAACCCTACGAGCAGTACTTC	CASSAGDSEPYEQYF
.	.	TRBJ2-2	TRBV10-3	18	TGTGCCATCAGTGAGTTAAGGGGGGATGACAGGGACACCGGGGAGCTGTTTTTT	CAISELRGDDRDTGELFF
.	.	TRBJ2-7	TRBV18	15	TGTGCCAGCTCACCACGGCAGGGAGGAGGAGACGAGCAGTACTTC	CASSPRQGGGDEQYF
.	TRBD1	TRBJ2-1	TRBV24-1	15	TGTGCCACCAGTGATCCGGGACAGGGGTCGAATGAGCAGTTCTTC	CATSDPGQGSNEQFF
.	.	TRBJ1-1	TRBV12-3/TRBV12-4	12	TGTGCCAGCAGTTTCGTTCCCAGGGAAGCTTTCTTT	CASSFVPREAFF
.	.	TRBJ2-1	TRBV19	13	TGTGCCAGTAGTATAGGGGGGGTCGCTGAGCAGTTCTTC	CASSIGGVAEQFF
.	.	TRBJ2-4	TRBV3-1/TRBV3-2	15	TGTGCCAGCAGCCGAGACAGTGTAGCCAAAAACATTCAGTACTTC	CASSRDSVAKNIQYF
.	.	TRBJ1-5	TRBV7-2	13	TGTGCCAGCAGCTTCTCAGTTCAACAGCCCCAGCATTTT	CASSFSVQQPQHF
few	TRBD1	TRBJ1-5	TRBV30	18	TGTGCCTGGAGTATTGATCGGACAGGGGGTAGACGGGGTCAGCCCCAGCATTTT	CAWSIDRTGGRRGQPQHF
few	.	TRBJ2-5	TRBV9	14	TGTGCCAGCAGCGTAGGGGCTATACAAGAGACCCAGTACTTC	CASSVGAIQETQYF
.	.	TRBJ2-3	TRBV6-5	13	TGTGCCAGCATGGCACGACAGACAGATACGCAGTATTTT	CASMARQTDTQYF
few	TRBD1	TRBJ1-2	TRBV6-1	17	TGTGCCAGCAGTGAAGCGCGGGAGGGGACAGGGGGCCAAGGCTACACCTTC	CASSEAREGTGGQGYTF
.	.	TRBJ1-2	TRBV30	14	TGTGCCTGGAGTGCCCCGGGGGGGAACTATGGCTACACCTTC	CAWSAPGGNYGYTF
.	.	TRBJ2-2	TRBV3-1/TRBV3-2	15	TGTGCCAGCAGCCAAGATCGGGGGTTGTCCGGGGAGCTGTTTTTT	CASSQDRGLSGELFF
.	.	TRBJ1-3	TRBV19	14	TGTGCCAGTAGTCTCGGGGGATCTGGAAACACCATATATTTT	CASSLGGSGNTIYF
.	.	TRBJ2-5	TRBV2	14	TGTGCCAGCAGTGAAGACAGTAACCAAGAGACCCAGTACTTC	CASSEDSNQETQYF
.	.	TRBJ2-1	TRBV6-4	15	TGTGCCAGCAGAATTTCGGGGGGCCCTATCAATGAGCAGTTCTTC	CASRISGGPINEQFF
.	.	TRBJ2-6	TRBV29-1	14	TGCAGCGTCGGACAGCACTCTGGGGCCAACGTCCTGACTTTC	CSVGQHSGANVLTF
.	TRBD1	TRBJ1-1	TRBV28	14	TGTGCCAGCCATGCAGGGGGCGGGAGCACTGAAGCTTTCTTT	CASHAGGGSTEAFF
.	TRBD2	TRBJ2-3	TRBV6-2/TRBV6-3	15	TGTGCCAGCAGTTTGGGGGGGTCCCAGACAGATACGCAGTATTTT	CASSLGGSQTDTQYF
.	TRBD2	TRBJ2-7	TRBV5-4	15	TGTGCCAGCAGCTTGGAGCTAGCGGAGACCTACGAGCAGTACTTC	CASSLELAETYEQYF
few	TRBD1	TRBJ1-1	TRBV19	14	TGTGCCAGTAGTACCTTACAGGGGGCGGGTGAAGCTTTCTTT	CASSTLQGAGEAFF
.	.	TRBJ1-4	TRBV21-1	14	TGTGCCAGCAGCAAATTGATCCAGGATGAAAAACTGTTTTTT	CASSKLIQDEKLFF
.	.	TRBJ2-5	TRBV21-1	15	TGTGCCAGCAGCAAAGCCGAGCGGGAGGGGGAGACCCAGTACTTC	CASSKAEREGETQYF
.	.	TRBJ1-1	TRBV7-2	17	TGTGCCAGCAGCCTTACGTGGGCGACCACAGCGAACACTGAAGCTTTCTTT	CASSLTWATTANTEAFF
.	TRBD2	TRBJ2-7	TRBV19	17	TGTGCCAGTAGCCCGGGACTAGCGGGAAAATACTCCTACGAGCAGTACTTC	CASSPGLAGKYSYEQYF
.	TRBD2	TRBJ2-7	TRBV5-6	19	TGTGCCAGCAGCTTTGCCGGGACTAGCGGGGGGGCATTCTCCTACGAGCAGTACTTC	CASSFAGTSGGAFSYEQYF
.	.	TRBJ2-7	TRBV5-6	15	TGTGCCAGCAGCCCGAGCGACCTATGGAGCTACGAGCAGTACTTC	CASSPSDLWSYEQYF
.	TRBD1	TRBJ2-2	TRBV5-4	16	TGTGCCAGCAGCCCACCCCGGGACAGGGCGACCGGGGAGCTGTTTTTT	CASSPPRDRATGELFF
.	TRBD2	TRBJ2-5	TRBV6-2/TRBV6-3	16	TGTGCCAGCAGTTATCGATTAGCGGGGGTCCAAGAGACCCAGTACTTC	CASSYRLAGVQETQYF
few	.	TRBJ2-7	TRBV7-6	15	TGTGCCAGCAGCTTAGAGTCTGGAGGATCCTACGAGCAGTACTTC	CASSLESGGSYEQYF
.	.	TRBJ2-5	TRBV3-1/TRBV3-2	14	TGTGCCAGCAGCCAAATATCCGGTTCAGAGACCCAGTACTTC	CASSQISGSETQYF
once	.	TRBJ1-5	TRBV2	13	TGTGCCAGCGGGGTGGGGGGAGGACAGCCCCAGCATTTT	CASGVGGGQPQHF
.	.	TRBJ1-2	TRBV28	15	TGTGCCAGCAGTTTATATCTGCCCGCGGTCTATGGCTACACCTTC	CASSLYLPAVYGYTF
.	TRBD2	TRBJ2-5	TRBV7-9	13	TGTGCCAGCAGCCCCGGGGGGGCTGAGACCCAGTACTTC	CASSPGGAETQYF
.	.	TRBJ1-1	TRBV6-5	14	TGTGCCAGCAGTTACGGGGCACTTAACACTGAAGCTTTCTTT	CASSYGALNTEAFF
.	.	TRBJ2-2	TRBV28	14	TGTGCCAGCCCCCAGGGCCCGAACACCGGGGAGCTGTTTTTT	CASPQGPNTGELFF
once	TRBD2	TRBJ2-1	TRBV7-9	16	TGTGCCAGCAGCTTAGATCCTAGCGGGAGGAGCAATGAGCAGTTCTTC	CASSLDPSGRSNEQFF
.	.	TRBJ2-7	TRBV7-2	11	TGTGCCAGCAGCACCTACTACGAGCAGTACTTC	CASSTYYEQYF
.	TRBD2	TRBJ2-1	TRBV5-6	14	TGTGCCAGCAGCTTGGGACTAGCGTACAATGAGCAGTTCTTC	CASSLGLAYNEQFF
.	TRBD2	TRBJ2-7	TRBV16	13	TGTGCCAGCAGCCAATCGGGGACTAGGGAGCAGTACTTC	CASSQSGTREQYF